This entry describes one T cell receptor (beta chain). After isolation, RNA underwent reverse transcription to generate cDNA as the sequencing template. TCRdb's copy holds only in-frame clones and misses some; the assay was immunoSEQ multiplex PCR. The sample contains 90,000 to 100,000 clones, 60% to 75% of which appear only once. This CDR3 has 13 residues. Germline values: CDR1 MNHEY, CDR2 SMNVEV (reference sequence). The ends were cut back, 3 bases at V and 5 bases at J, with 7 bases in the middle. These data belong to a study of CD8+ T cells in alopecia areata. Treatment here: oral pan-JAK inhibitor, 5-10 mg twice daily.

Material: CD8+ T cells sorted from blood, obtained at week 4, from a patient treated with tofacitinib. The chain joins TRBV27 to TRBJ2-2, with D maybe TRBD1 (6 bases). The TCR comes from a human donor with alopecia areata. The CDR3 DNA follows: TGTGCCAGCAGTTTCACAGGGACCGGGGAGCTGTTTTTT. It encodes CASSFTGTGELFF.